The rows below give T cell receptor beta chains drawn from one sample of a study of T cells expressing NK-cell markers. Reanalyzing the 5' RACE reads, TCRdb keeps one entry per CDR3 protein, without DNA. With hundreds of thousands of distinct CDR3 sequences in the sample, the ten largest clones hold 4% to 4.5%. Material: blood T cells: a sorted CD56 or NKG2C T cell subset, CD4+ or CD8+ T cells, or bulk PBMC T cells (not recorded which). The receptors shown here come from a woman aged 18 to 75 in good health. Each CDR3 is given with its conserved first and last residue. The order of the fields is V gene, J gene, CDR3 protein.

TRBV28	TRBJ2-7	CASAFQRVSYEQYF
TRBV6-1	TRBJ2-2	CASTGGSGELFF
TRBV20-1	TRBJ2-1	CSGWGLWRGGLDEQFF
TRBV9	TRBJ2-7	CASSVGLGENEQYF
TRBV18	TRBJ2-2	CASSPAGRKNTGELFF
TRBV10-3	TRBJ2-7	CAISSTGTGLYEQYF
TRBV11-2	TRBJ1-6	CASSLDNRWQGYSPLHF
TRBV5-4	TRBJ1-4	CASSLPGKNEKLFF
TRBV12-3/TRBV12-4	TRBJ2-5	CASSLQNRDRVVRAQETQYF
TRBV10-2	TRBJ2-6	CASSESFSGANVLTF
TRBV6-2/TRBV6-3	TRBJ1-2	CASTRQGANYGYTF
TRBV5-1	TRBJ2-2	CASSETGKEAGELFF
TRBV18	TRBJ2-1	CASSPRTVSFFNEQFF
TRBV4-1	TRBJ2-3	CASRAAGGGTDTQYF
TRBV10-3	TRBJ1-1	CAISQQRRGRTEAFF
TRBV6-1	TRBJ1-4	CASSPLQTTNEKLFF
TRBV12-3/TRBV12-4	TRBJ1-1	CASSFRAAQARNTEAFF
TRBV9	TRBJ2-2	CASSVVSSGANTGELFF
TRBV20-1	TRBJ1-1	CSAVPGPWTTEAFF
TRBV18	TRBJ2-7	CASSPTSGRYEQYF
TRBV6-2/TRBV6-3	TRBJ1-5	CASSILVSNQPQHF
TRBV20-1	TRBJ2-5	CSVRTGGQETQYF
TRBV12-3/TRBV12-4	TRBJ1-1	CASRLHGDTEAFF
TRBV11-1	TRBJ2-7	CASSLESEQYF
TRBV12-3/TRBV12-4	TRBJ1-4	CASSLTPNEKLFF
TRBV6-1	TRBJ2-1	CASRKIQGNEQFF
TRBV11-2	TRBJ2-6	CASSLVRHSAGANVLTF
TRBV6-2/TRBV6-3	TRBJ2-1	CASSHGLAEQFF
TRBV15	TRBJ2-2	CATSRRPGELFF
TRBV25-1	TRBJ2-3	CASSEIGELTDTQYF
TRBV29-1	TRBJ2-2	CSVEDVEGTTGELFF
TRBV24-1	TRBJ1-5	CATSDPGMHQPQHF
TRBV6-5	TRBJ2-4	CASSWGSSENIQYF
TRBV19	TRBJ2-3	CASKQGTTDTQYF
TRBV12-3/TRBV12-4	TRBJ2-1	CASSPTRGRSSYNEQFF
TRBV27	TRBJ2-7	CATIRNPGTSTYEQYF
TRBV2	TRBJ1-5	CASTSDRNSNQPQHF
TRBV12-3/TRBV12-4	TRBJ2-3	CASSFQTSTDTQYF
TRBV13	TRBJ2-3	CASRILSEKYTQYF
TRBV19	TRBJ2-3	CASSTGRGPTAGRTDTQYF
TRBV6-1	TRBJ2-7	CASRPTGTGGYEQYF
TRBV7-6	TRBJ2-4	CASSFAGRSPLAKNIQYF
TRBV9	TRBJ2-1	CASSPSGDQQFF
TRBV20-1	TRBJ2-1	CSASFSLNEQFF
TRBV3-1	TRBJ1-6	CASSQDLRIPLHF
TRBV6-5	TRBJ2-6	CASSYLPTSSGANVLTF
TRBV7-2	TRBJ2-2	CASSLGGSHTGELFF
TRBV5-1	TRBJ2-4	CASRGADPQNIQYF
TRBV18	TRBJ2-5	CASSPDPPETQYF
TRBV9	TRBJ2-5	CASSVDQGAGETQYF
TRBV6-2/TRBV6-3	TRBJ2-5	CASSSITTTQETQYF
TRBV11-2	TRBJ2-3	CASSLVQGRTDTQYF